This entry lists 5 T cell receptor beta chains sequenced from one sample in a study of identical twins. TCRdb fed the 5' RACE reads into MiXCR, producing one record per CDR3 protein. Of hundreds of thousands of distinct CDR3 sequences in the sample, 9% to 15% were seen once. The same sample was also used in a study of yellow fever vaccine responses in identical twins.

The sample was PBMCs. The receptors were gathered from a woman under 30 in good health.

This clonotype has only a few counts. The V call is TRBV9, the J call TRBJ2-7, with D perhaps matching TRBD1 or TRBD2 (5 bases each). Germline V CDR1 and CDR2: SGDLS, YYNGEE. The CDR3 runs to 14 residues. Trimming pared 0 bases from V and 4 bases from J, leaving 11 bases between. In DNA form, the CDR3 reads TGTGCCAGCAGCGTAGAGGGGACGCCGTACGAGCAGTACTTC. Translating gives CASSVEGTPYEQYF.

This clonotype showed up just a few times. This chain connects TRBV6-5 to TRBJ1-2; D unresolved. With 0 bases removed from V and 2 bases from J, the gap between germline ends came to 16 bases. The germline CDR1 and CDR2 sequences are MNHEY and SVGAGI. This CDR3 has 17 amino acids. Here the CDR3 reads CASSYSFDGWANYGYTF. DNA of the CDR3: TGTGCCAGCAGTTACTCGTTCGATGGCTGGGCCAACTATGGCTACACCTTC.

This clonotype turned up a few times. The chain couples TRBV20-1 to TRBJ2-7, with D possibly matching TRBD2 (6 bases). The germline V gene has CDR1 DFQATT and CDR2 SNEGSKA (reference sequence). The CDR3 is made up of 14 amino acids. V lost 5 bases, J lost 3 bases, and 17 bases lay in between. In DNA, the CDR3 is TGCAGTGCTCGCCGCGGCGGGATGTTCTACGAGCAGTACTTC. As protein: CSARRGGMFYEQYF.

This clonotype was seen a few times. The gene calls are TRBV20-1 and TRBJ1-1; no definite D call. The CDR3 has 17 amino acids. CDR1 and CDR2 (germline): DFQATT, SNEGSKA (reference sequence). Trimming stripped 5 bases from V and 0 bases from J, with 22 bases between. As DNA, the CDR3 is TGCAGTGCTGGAGGAAGAGCGTCGGCGGGGATGAACACTGAAGCTTTCTTT. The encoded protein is CSAGGRASAGMNTEAFF.

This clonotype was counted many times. Here the CDR3 DNA reads TGTGCCAGCAGTTACGGGGGCGAAGCTTTCTTT. It translates to CASSYGGEAFF. V is TRBV6-5 and J is TRBJ1-1, with TRBD1 as a possible D gene (6 bases). In germline, CDR1 is MNHEY, CDR2 SVGAGI. This CDR3 comprises 11 residues. The germline V and J ends were trimmed by 2 bases and 8 bases, with 6 bases remaining between them.